This T cell receptor beta chain was recorded in a study of lymphopenia after photon versus proton radiotherapy. The table lists this clone with a few counts. Its antigen is unknown. The data were produced by immunoSEQ multiplex PCR, yet TCRdb's version contains in-frame clones alone and is incomplete. Of approximately 2,100 clones listed, roughly 72% were seen once; the top ten hold around two fifths. Study-wide results and caveats: Only patients who died were analyzed for survival; proton advantage is unproven. After lymphocyte nadir, photon-treated repertoires showed oligoclonal expansion, especially CD8+ Temra. Post-nadir TCR diversity decline inversely tracked overall survival among those who died. Photon-treated patients lost naive T cells and TCR diversity; proton-treated stayed stable.

With V trimmed by 0 bases and J by 6 bases, 5 bases remained unmatched. The germline CDR1 and CDR2 sequences are MNHEY and SMNVEV (reference sequence). The CDR3 consists of 15 residues. This TCR came from an elderly man with cholangiocarcinoma. This sequence joins TRBV27 and TRBJ2-3, with 8 positions matching TRBD1. Sample: peripheral blood, taken from a patient treated with photon-based radiotherapy. The CDR3 DNA reads as TGTGCCAGCAGTTTATCGATACAGGGGGACGATACGCAGTATTTT. Protein: CASSLSIQGDDTQYF.